This T cell receptor (beta chain) stems from a study of identifying expanded T cells in peripheral blood. Study findings and constraints: Over about two and four weeks, about 15 and 19 clones changed, versus 1.2 between replicates. Across healthy donors, higher total template counts meant significantly greater approximately two-week count variance.

The germline V gene encodes CDR1 LNHNV and CDR2 YYDKDF (reference sequence). The CDR3 spans 14 residues. V shed 5 bases and J shed 0 bases, with 8 bases lying between them. Worth noting for this clone: The target antigen is unknown.

During the collection period, no donor immune events like infections were recorded. TCRdb keeps only in-frame clones here, not all; method: immunoSEQ multiplex PCR. The sample contains about 86,000 clones, around 90% of which appear only once. The TCR sequence derives from a person aged 18 to 75 in good health. This chain connects TRBV15 to TRBJ1-3; D not certain. Sequenced: blood. This chain's CDR3 is CATSARDSGNTIYF. The CDR3 DNA is TGTGCCACCAGCGCACGGGACTCTGGAAACACCATATATTTT. Together with reference TRBV15 and TRBJ1-3, the CDR3 gives the full variable domain: DAMVIQNPRYQVTQFGKPVTLSCSQTLNHNVMYWYQQKSSQAPKLLFHYYDKDFNNEADTPDNFQSRRPNTSFCFLDIRSPGLGDTAMYLCATSARDSGNTIYFGEGSWLTVV.